These 25 T cell receptor beta chains originate from one sample sequenced in a study. MiXCR, applied by TCRdb to the RT-PCR reads, yields one record per CDR3 protein. The table records approximately 720,000 distinct CDR3 sequences, approximately 15% of them present only once. Sequencing input: memory CD4+ T cells from blood. The source is a female donor in good health, serving as a healthy control.

This clonotype was found many times. The chain uses TRBV12-3 or TRBV12-4 and TRBJ2-5; 12 nucleotides align to TRBD2. There are 14 residues in the CDR3. The junction had 4 bases not matched to a gene; V was cut back by 6 bases and J by 5 bases. This chain's CDR3 is CASSSTSGRETQYF. DNA of the CDR3: TGTGCCAGCAGCTCAACTAGCGGGAGGGAGACCCAGTACTTC.

This clonotype was observed a handful of times. The rearrangement links TRBV10-3 to TRBJ2-3; D might be TRBD1 (6 bases). This CDR3 is built from 16 residues. V was trimmed by 6 bases and J by 0 bases, leaving 16 bases between them. The germline CDR1 and CDR2 sequences are ENHRY and SYGVKD. CDR3: CAISWGQGASTDTQYF. The CDR3, as DNA: TGTGCCATCAGCTGGGGGCAGGGAGCTAGCACAGATACGCAGTATTTT.

This chain links TRBV7-6 with TRBJ2-1; 9 bases fit TRBD1. Germline trimming cut 3 bases from V and 7 bases from J; bases unmatched to any gene: 7. The germline V gene encodes CDR1 SGHVS and CDR2 FNYEAQ. The length of the CDR3 is 15 residues. The CDR3 is CASSFGQGRGNEQFF. The CDR3 region has the DNA TGTGCCAGCAGCTTCGGACAGGGGAGAGGAAATGAGCAGTTCTTC.

Points on this clonotype: Given the absence of the conserved phenylalanine or tryptophan at the CDR3 end, a read error is likely. It is unclear where the CDR3 begins or ends on the DNA, so no DNA is shown, and the CDR3 is as TCRdb lists it. This chain uses TRBV27 with TRBJ1-6. The germline gives CDR1 MNHEY, CDR2 SMNVEV (reference sequence). Ends included, the CDR3 has 13 residues. The CDR3 region is CASSLLAGTSGRA.

This clonotype was observed at least ten times. In DNA form, the CDR3 reads TGCAGCGTTGAGGGTCCGGGACAGCTGGAGCAGTTCTTC. This gives the protein CSVEGPGQLEQFF. The chain has TRBV29-1 and TRBJ2-1; 7 nucleotides line up with TRBD1. The length of the CDR3 is 13 residues. Germline-derived CDR1 and CDR2 are SQVTM and ANQGSEA. The ends lost 3 bases at V and 10 bases at J; junction bases unmatched: 9.

In its sample, this clonotype was seen a few times. The chain is built from TRBV18 and TRBJ2-6, with TRBD1 identical over 8 bases. From germline, CDR1 is KGHSH and CDR2 LQKENI. The junction had 6 bases not matched to a gene; V was cut back by 5 bases and J by 0 bases. The length of the CDR3 is 17 residues. The CDR3 region is CASSTDRETSGANVLTF. The CDR3, as DNA: TGTGCCAGCTCAACGGACAGGGAAACCTCTGGGGCCAACGTCCTGACTTTC.

This clonotype was seen only a few times. The chain uses TRBV4-3 and TRBJ1-5, with D tentatively TRBD1 (5 bases). With 2 bases removed from V and 7 bases from J, the gap between germline ends came to 12 bases. The germline CDR1 and CDR2 sequences are LGHNA and YSLEER. The CDR3 has 14 residues. The chain's CDR3 is CASSQSRGGQPQHF. CDR3 DNA: TGCGCCAGCAGCCAATCAAGGGGTGGACAGCCCCAGCATTTT.

This clonotype was picked up a small number of times. V usage is TRBV11-2 and J usage is TRBJ2-5, with a tentative D call TRBD2 (5 bases). Germline V gene lookup returns CDR1 SGHAT and CDR2 FQNNGV. The V gene lost 7 bases and the J gene lost 5 bases, with 11 bases spanning the gap. The CDR3 spans 12 residues. The CDR3: CASNEGTETQYF. Here the CDR3 DNA reads TGTGCCAGCAACGAGGGAACCGAGACCCAGTACTTC.

This clonotype was observed a few times. One base away lies a much larger clone, so this may be a sequencing read error. The chain combines TRBV10-3 with TRBJ2-2, with 10 bases lining up with TRBD1. The CDR3 sequence is 14 residues long. Germline CDR1 ENHRY, CDR2 SYGVKD. CDR3 residues: CATRQGANIGELFF. For the CDR3, the DNA is TGTGCCACCCGACAGGGGGCCAACATCGGGGAGCTGTTTTTT.

The chain couples TRBV25-1 to TRBJ1-5; D gene uncertain. The CDR3 consists of 13 residues. V was shortened by 6 bases and J by 6 bases, with 12 bases between the two germline ends. Germline V gene sequence: CDR1 MGHDK, CDR2 SYGVNS. DNA for the CDR3: TGTGCCAGCAGCAGAGCAGGAGGTCAGCCCCAGCATTTT. Protein product: CASSRAGGQPQHF.

This clonotype was counted at least ten times. The rearrangement joins TRBV7-2 to TRBJ1-1; D is unclear. The V gene lost 8 bases and the J gene lost 2 bases, with 12 bases spanning the gap. The germline gives CDR1 SGHTA, CDR2 FQGNSA. This CDR3 is 13 amino acids long. CDR3 sequence (DNA): TGTGCCAGCGGCAAACAGCGTAACACTGAAGCTTTCTTT. It codes for CASGKQRNTEAFF.

In this sample, this clonotype turned up many times. This rearrangement joins TRBV15 to TRBJ1-2, with D maybe TRBD1 (5 bases). The CDR3 has 13 amino acids. The germline V gene has CDR1 LNHNV and CDR2 YYDKDF (reference sequence). V dropped 5 bases and J dropped 7 bases, with 14 bases sitting between them. This CDR3 reads CATSGGSERGYTF. The CDR3 nucleotides read TGTGCCACCAGCGGGGGGAGTGAACGTGGCTACACCTTC. The full variable domain, rest sourced from reference TRBV15 and TRBJ1-2, is DAMVIQNPRYQVTQFGKPVTLSCSQTLNHNVMYWYQQKSSQAPKLLFHYYDKDFNNEADTPDNFQSRRPNTSFCFLDIRSPGLGDTAMYLCATSGGSERGYTFGSGTRLTVV.

This clonotype showed up many times. The genes are TRBV27 and TRBJ2-7; either TRBD1 or TRBD2 may fit D (5 bases each). Germline CDR1 and CDR2: MNHEY and SMNVEV (reference sequence). CDR3 length: 15 residues. V was trimmed by 3 bases and J by 1 base, leaving 13 bases between them. CDR3 loop: CASSLGDGSSYEQYF. DNA for the CDR3: TGTGCCAGCAGTTTGGGGGACGGCAGTTCCTACGAGCAGTACTTC.

This clonotype showed up just a few times. The rearrangement links TRBV28 to TRBJ2-4; TRBD2 might be the D (6 bases). Trimming removed 6 bases at V and 6 bases at J, with 18 bases between. The CDR3 is 15 amino acids. CDR1 and CDR2 (germline): MDHEN, SYDVKM. The chain's CDR3 is CASSPGGLVGNIQYF. The CDR3 coding sequence is TGTGCCAGCAGCCCCGGAGGGTTGGTAGGAAACATTCAGTACTTC.

The gene calls are TRBV5-4 and TRBJ2-3; D is undetermined. CDR1 is SGHNT, CDR2 YYREEE, per germline (reference sequence). The CDR3 runs to 16 residues. V was trimmed by 0 bases and J by 0 bases, leaving 11 bases between them. The DNA for the CDR3 is TGTGCCAGCAGCTTGGGGGCCGGCCCTAGCACAGATACGCAGTATTTT. Protein sequence: CASSLGAGPSTDTQYF.

This chain connects TRBV9 to TRBJ2-5; 9 bases agree with TRBD2. There are 15 residues in the CDR3. With V trimmed by 0 bases and J by 5 bases, 5 bases remained unmatched. Germline V gene data show CDR1 as SGDLS and CDR2 as YYNGEE. In DNA, the CDR3 is TGTGCCAGCAGCGTAGGAGCGGGGGGACCGGAGACCCAGTACTTC. Its protein is CASSVGAGGPETQYF.

This clonotype showed up just a few times. J is TRBJ2-3 and V is TRBV6-2 or TRBV6-3; 11 nucleotides line up with TRBD2. Germline V gives CDR1 MNHEY, CDR2 SVGEGT. This CDR3 comprises 15 residues. The V and J ends lost 6 bases and 3 bases, in that order; junction bases with no gene match: 5. Here the CDR3 reads CASRNSGGATDTQYF. CDR3 DNA: TGTGCCAGCAGGAATAGCGGGGGGGCAACAGATACGCAGTATTTT.

This chain connects TRBV3-1 to TRBJ1-3, with D uncertain. The ends were cut back, 1 base at V and 2 bases at J, with 9 bases in the middle. The CDR3 totals 15 residues. Germline lookup yields CDR1 LGHDT and CDR2 YNNKEL (reference sequence). For the CDR3, the DNA is TGTGCCAGCAGCCAAGGCCGCCCGACTGGAAACACCATATATTTT. Its protein product is CASSQGRPTGNTIYF.

This clonotype was picked up many times. The gene calls are TRBV27 and TRBJ2-7; D may be TRBD1 (5 bases). This CDR3 is built from 14 residues. Between the trimmed V and J ends, which lost 0 bases and 1 base, there was a span of 7 bases. Per the germline V gene, CDR1 is MNHEY and CDR2 is SMNVEV (reference sequence). The CDR3: CASSLSDRSYEQYF. The CDR3 DNA follows: TGTGCCAGCAGTTTATCCGACAGATCCTACGAGCAGTACTTC.

The rearrangement links TRBV20-1 to TRBJ2-5; D gene ambiguous. V was cut by 4 bases and J by 4 bases, with 16 bases left in between. Germline loops: CDR1 DFQATT, CDR2 SNEGSKA (reference sequence). This CDR3 region has 14 residues. The CDR3 nucleotides are TGCAGTGCTATGTACACCACCTTAACAGAGACCCAGTACTTC. As protein: CSAMYTTLTETQYF.

The V gene is TRBV5-1, the J gene TRBJ1-6, with 7 bases aligning to TRBD1. The junction had 6 bases not matched to a gene; V was cut back by 4 bases and J by 5 bases. The germline V gene has CDR1 SGHRS and CDR2 YFSETQ. CDR3 length: 15 amino acids. CDR3 residues: CASSPWTGDNSPLHF. CDR3 nucleotide sequence: TGCGCCAGCAGCCCGTGGACAGGAGATAATTCACCCCTCCACTTT.

This clonotype was counted only a few times. The chain carries TRBV9 and TRBJ2-1; 8 bases are a match to TRBD2. This CDR3 is built from 15 residues. J was trimmed by 12 bases and V by 1 base; bases with no gene match: 12. Germline V gene data show CDR1 as SGDLS and CDR2 as YYNGEE. The CDR3 DNA sequence: TGTGCCAGCAGCGTAAGCGGGAGCCCCCTACAAGGGCAGTTCTTC. Its protein product is CASSVSGSPLQGQFF.

This clonotype has a count of ten or more. The chain employs TRBV12-3 or TRBV12-4 and TRBJ2-3; 8 nucleotides match TRBD2. CDR3 length: 14 amino acids. The ends lost 6 bases at V and 5 bases at J; junction bases unmatched: 7. For the CDR3, the DNA is TGTGCCAGCAGCGGGAGGGCCGTTGGAGATACGCAGTATTTT. This codes for CASSGRAVGDTQYF.

This clonotype was seen at least ten times. This sequence joins TRBV6-6 and TRBJ2-3; 7 bases are shared with TRBD2. With V trimmed by 1 base and J by 2 bases, 3 bases remained unmatched. Germline loops: CDR1 MNHNY, CDR2 SVGAGI (reference sequence). This CDR3 spans 15 amino acids. The CDR3 nucleotides are TGTGCCAGCAGTTACTTCAGCGGGGACACAGATACGCAGTATTTT. Translating it yields CASSYFSGDTDTQYF.

This clonotype was detected a few times. This chain joins TRBV28 and TRBJ2-1; 7 nucleotides agree with TRBD1. J lost 6 bases, V lost 7 bases, and 9 bases had no gene match. This CDR3 spans 14 amino acids. Germline V lookup: CDR1 MDHEN, CDR2 SYDVKM. The CDR3 coding sequence is TGTGCCAGCAAACCGACAGGGAGAGGCAATGAGCAGTTCTTC. Amino acid sequence: CASKPTGRGNEQFF.